These 16 T cell receptor beta chains were sequenced from one sample in a study of multiple sclerosis patients with progressive multifocal leukoencephalopathy. The method was immunoSEQ multiplex PCR; TCRdb's version includes in-frame clones alone and lacks a portion of them. This table has under 40,000 clones, about 89% appearing once. Time point meaning: before natalizumab initiation. Sequencing was performed on PBMCs. These receptors were collected from a human donor with multiple sclerosis.

The rearrangement links TRBV6-5 to TRBJ1-1; D not certain. V was trimmed by 3 bases and J by 10 bases, leaving 9 bases between them. The germline gives CDR1 MNHEY, CDR2 SVGAGI. CDR3 size: 11 residues. The CDR3 protein is CASSYGIGAFF. The CDR3 bases are TGTGCCAGCAGTTATGGTATTGGAGCTTTCTTT.

The V call is TRBV6-1, the J call TRBJ1-4; 11 nucleotides line up with TRBD1. The ends lost 0 bases at V and 6 bases at J; junction bases unmatched: 3. The germline V gene has CDR1 MNHNS and CDR2 SASEGT. The CDR3 spans 16 residues. The CDR3 nucleotides read TGTGCCAGCAGTGAAGCTCCGGGACAGGGGGATGAAAAACTGTTTTTT. This sequence encodes CASSEAPGQGDEKLFF.

The V gene is TRBV9, the J gene TRBJ2-1; D gene uncertain. Germline CDR1 reads SGDLS; CDR2 reads YYNGEE. Deletions cut 4 bases from V and 9 bases from J, with 20 bases between. The CDR3 sequence is 15 residues long. CDR3 amino acids: CASSPTHTPTSEQFF. CDR3 in DNA: TGTGCCAGCAGCCCGACCCATACCCCAACAAGTGAGCAGTTCTTC.

The chain couples TRBV7-6 to TRBJ2-7, with 9 bases identical to TRBD1. The CDR3 length is 15 residues. J gave up 4 bases and V 5 bases, and 9 bases lay outside the gene matches. CDR1 and CDR2 from the germline V gene are SGHVS and FNYEAQ. CDR3 protein: CASSPGGTGIYEQYF. For the CDR3, the DNA is TGTGCCAGCAGCCCGGGCGGGACAGGGATATACGAGCAGTACTTC. The whole variable domain, filled in from reference TRBV7-6 and TRBJ2-7, reads GAGVSQSPRYKVTKRGQDVALRCDPISGHVSLYWYRQALGQGPEFLTYFNYEAQQDKSGLPNDRFSAERPEGSISTLTIQRTEQRDSAMYRCASSPGGTGIYEQYFGPGTRLTVT.

This chain uses TRBV4-3 with TRBJ2-7; possibly TRBD2 for D (5 bases). Germline V gene lookup returns CDR1 LGHNA and CDR2 YSLEER. V was cut by 4 bases and J by 0 bases, with 13 bases left in between. The CDR3 spans 15 residues. CDR3: CASSPGTGSSYEQYF. As DNA, the CDR3 is TGCGCCAGCAGCCCGGGAACTGGGAGCTCCTACGAGCAGTACTTC.

This clone has more than one count but fewer than ten. The rearrangement links TRBV19 to TRBJ2-7; D possibly corresponds to TRBD1 (5 bases). The CDR3 is 14 amino acids. V was pared by 7 bases and J by 0 bases, with 13 bases between. The germline CDR1 and CDR2 sequences are LNHDA and SQIVND (reference sequence). In DNA, the CDR3 is TGTGCCAGTAAAGGGGAACACAGCTCCTACGAGCAGTACTTC. Amino acid sequence: CASKGEHSSYEQYF.

J is TRBJ1-2 and V is TRBV19; D unclear. This CDR3 has 15 residues. The germline V gene has CDR1 LNHDA and CDR2 SQIVND (reference sequence). V was pared by 3 bases and J by 4 bases, with 15 bases between. The CDR3 DNA reads as TGTGCCAGTAGTATTCGGGAGGCATCTGTCTATGGCTACACCTTC. Its protein is CASSIREASVYGYTF.

The V gene is TRBV28, the J gene TRBJ1-2; D is uncertain. The germline CDR1 and CDR2 sequences are MDHEN and SYDVKM. The V and J ends lost 3 bases and 4 bases respectively, with 6 bases between them. This CDR3 contains 12 residues. Here the CDR3 DNA reads TGTGCCAGCAGTTTCGAGTTCTATGGCTACACCTTC. This translates into CASSFEFYGYTF.

J is TRBJ1-3 and V is TRBV18; possibly TRBD1 for D (6 bases). Germline CDR1 KGHSH, CDR2 LQKENI. This CDR3 region has 15 residues. Trimming shortened V by 5 bases and J by 8 bases, and 19 bases separated the two germline ends. The CDR3 protein is CASSAGTKGTYTIYF. The CDR3 DNA sequence: TGTGCCAGCTCAGCGGGGACAAAGGGGACCTACACCATATATTTT.

The V and J genes are TRBV2 and TRBJ2-1; TRBD2 aligns across 9 bases. V lost 3 bases and J lost 5; bases outside the gene matches: 8. The CDR3 length is 16 residues. Germline V lookup: CDR1 SNHLY, CDR2 FYNNEI. The DNA for the CDR3 is TGTGCCAGCAGTGATCTCTTGCTAGCGGGACACAATGAGCAGTTCTTC. The encoded protein is CASSDLLLAGHNEQFF.

The genes are TRBV6-5 and TRBJ1-2; no definite D call. Trimming cost V 1 base and J 4 bases, with 10 bases left between them. The CDR3 totals 14 residues. Germline-derived CDR1 and CDR2 are MNHEY and SVGAGI. CDR3 loop: CASSYLFGVYGYTF. Here the CDR3 DNA reads TGTGCCAGCAGTTACTTGTTCGGGGTCTATGGCTACACCTTC.

V gene TRBV6-1 combines with J gene TRBJ1-1; D unclear. The CDR3 runs to 14 residues. V was cut by 1 base and J by 3 bases, with 9 bases left in between. CDR1 MNHNS and CDR2 SASEGT come from the germline V gene. As DNA, the CDR3 is TGTGCCAGCAGTGAAGGGGGTAGGGACACTGAAGCTTTCTTT. Protein product: CASSEGGRDTEAFF.

The chain employs TRBV9 and TRBJ2-1; 8 bases are a match to TRBD2. The CDR3 has 16 residues. V shed 5 bases and J 0 bases; nucleotides not matched to a gene: 7. Germline V lookup: CDR1 SGDLS, CDR2 YYNGEE. The CDR3 DNA reads as TGTGCCAGCAGTTATCGGAGCGGGAGCTCCTACAATGAGCAGTTCTTC. Amino acids: CASSYRSGSSYNEQFF.

CDR3 protein: CASSRKRGNGVYEQYF. CDR3 DNA: TGTGCCAGCAGCCGAAAAAGGGGAAACGGAGTTTACGAGCAGTACTTC. This chain joins TRBV27 and TRBJ2-7, with D possibly matching TRBD1 (5 bases). Trimming removed 6 bases from V and 4 bases from J, with 22 bases in between. This CDR3 contains 16 residues. Per the germline V gene, CDR1 is MNHEY and CDR2 is SMNVEV (reference sequence).

This chain connects TRBV5-8 to TRBJ1-4, with D perhaps matching TRBD1 (6 bases). Germline V gene lookup returns CDR1 SGHTS and CDR2 YDEGEE. Trimming cost V 4 bases and J 5 bases, with 12 bases left between them. There are 14 residues in the CDR3. The CDR3 DNA follows: TGTGCCAGCAGCCAGGGACAACCCAATGAAAAACTGTTTTTT. Translating gives CASSQGQPNEKLFF.

The chain is built from TRBV28 and TRBJ2-7; 8 nucleotides match TRBD1. V gave up 2 bases and J gave up 2 bases; unmatched junction bases: 2. This CDR3 is 14 amino acids long. Germline V CDR1 and CDR2: MDHEN, SYDVKM. CDR3 bases: TGTGCCAGCAGTTTAGGACAGGGAGCCTACGAGCAGTACTTC. It encodes CASSLGQGAYEQYF.